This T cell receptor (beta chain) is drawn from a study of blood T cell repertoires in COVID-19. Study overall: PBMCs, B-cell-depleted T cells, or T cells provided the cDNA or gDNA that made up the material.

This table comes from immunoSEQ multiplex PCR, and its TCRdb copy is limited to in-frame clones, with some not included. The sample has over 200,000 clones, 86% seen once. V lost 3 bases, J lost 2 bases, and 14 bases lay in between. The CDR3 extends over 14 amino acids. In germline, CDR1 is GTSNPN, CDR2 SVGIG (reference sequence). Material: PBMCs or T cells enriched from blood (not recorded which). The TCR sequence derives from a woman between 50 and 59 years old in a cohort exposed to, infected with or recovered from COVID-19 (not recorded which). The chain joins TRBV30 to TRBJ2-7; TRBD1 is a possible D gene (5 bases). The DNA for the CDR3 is TGTGCCTGGAGGGTTGGGTTGGGGCCCTACGAGCAGTACTTC. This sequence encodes CAWRVGLGPYEQYF. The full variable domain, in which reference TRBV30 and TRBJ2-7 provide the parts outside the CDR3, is SQTIHQWPATLVQPVGSPLSLECTVEGTSNPNLYWYRQAAGRGLQLLFYSVGIGQISSEVPQNLSASRPQDRQFILSSKKLLLSDSGFYLCAWRVGLGPYEQYFGPGTRLTVT.